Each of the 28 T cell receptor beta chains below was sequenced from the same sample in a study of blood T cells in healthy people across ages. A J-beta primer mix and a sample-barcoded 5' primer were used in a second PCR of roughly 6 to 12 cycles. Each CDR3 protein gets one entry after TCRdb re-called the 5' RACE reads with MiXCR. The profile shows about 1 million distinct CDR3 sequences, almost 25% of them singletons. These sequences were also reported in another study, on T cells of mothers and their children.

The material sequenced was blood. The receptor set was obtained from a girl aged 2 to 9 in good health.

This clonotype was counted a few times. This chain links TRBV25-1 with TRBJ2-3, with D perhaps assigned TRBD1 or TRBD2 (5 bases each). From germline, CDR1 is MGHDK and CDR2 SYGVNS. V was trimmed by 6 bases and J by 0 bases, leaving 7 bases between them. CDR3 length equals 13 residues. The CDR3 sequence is CASRGPSTDTQYF. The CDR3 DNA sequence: TGTGCCAGCAGGGGACCTAGCACAGATACGCAGTATTTT.

In nucleotides, the CDR3 is TGTGCCAGCAGCCCTTTTAACCCTAGCACAGATACGCAGTATTTT. Translation: CASSPFNPSTDTQYF. The J gene is TRBJ2-3, the V gene TRBV28; D call uncertain. Trimming pared 6 bases from V and 0 bases from J, leaving 13 bases between. Germline values: CDR1 MDHEN, CDR2 SYDVKM. The CDR3 extends over 15 amino acids. Full variable domain (outside the CDR3, taken from reference TRBV28 and TRBJ2-3): DVKVTQSSRYLVKRTGEKVFLECVQDMDHENMFWYRQDPGLGLRLIYFSYDVKMKEKGDIPEGYSVSREKKERFSLILESASTNQTSMYLCASSPFNPSTDTQYFGPGTRLTVL.

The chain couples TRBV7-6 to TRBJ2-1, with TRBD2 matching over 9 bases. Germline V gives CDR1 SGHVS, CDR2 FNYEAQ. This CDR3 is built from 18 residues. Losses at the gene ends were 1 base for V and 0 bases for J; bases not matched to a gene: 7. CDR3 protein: CASSLGGGAPSSYNEQFF. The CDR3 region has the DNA TGTGCCAGCAGCTTAGGCGGGGGGGCCCCGAGCTCCTACAATGAGCAGTTCTTC. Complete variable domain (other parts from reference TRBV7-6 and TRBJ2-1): GAGVSQSPRYKVTKRGQDVALRCDPISGHVSLYWYRQALGQGPEFLTYFNYEAQQDKSGLPNDRFSAERPEGSISTLTIQRTEQRDSAMYRCASSLGGGAPSSYNEQFFGPGTRLTVL.

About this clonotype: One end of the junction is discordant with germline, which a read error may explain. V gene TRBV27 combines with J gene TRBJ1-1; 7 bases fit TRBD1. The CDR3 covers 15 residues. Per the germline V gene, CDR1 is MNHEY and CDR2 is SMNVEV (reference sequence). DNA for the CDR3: TGTGCCAGCAGACAGGGGATGGGGATGAACACTGAAGTTTTCTTT. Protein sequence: CASRQGMGMNTEVFF.

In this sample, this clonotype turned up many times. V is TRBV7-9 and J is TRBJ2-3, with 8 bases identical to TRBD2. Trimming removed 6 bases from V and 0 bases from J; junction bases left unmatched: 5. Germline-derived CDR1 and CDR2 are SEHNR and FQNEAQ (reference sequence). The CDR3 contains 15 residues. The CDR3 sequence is CASSSGTSSTDTQYF. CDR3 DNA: TGTGCCAGCAGTTCCGGGACTAGTAGCACAGATACGCAGTATTTT.

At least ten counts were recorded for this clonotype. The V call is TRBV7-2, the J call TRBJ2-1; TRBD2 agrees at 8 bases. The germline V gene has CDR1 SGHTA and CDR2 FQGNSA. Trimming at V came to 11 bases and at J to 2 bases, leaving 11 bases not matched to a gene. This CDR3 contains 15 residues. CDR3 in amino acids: CADSLAGATYNEQFF. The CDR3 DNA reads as TGTGCCGACTCCCTAGCGGGTGCCACCTACAATGAGCAGTTCTTC.

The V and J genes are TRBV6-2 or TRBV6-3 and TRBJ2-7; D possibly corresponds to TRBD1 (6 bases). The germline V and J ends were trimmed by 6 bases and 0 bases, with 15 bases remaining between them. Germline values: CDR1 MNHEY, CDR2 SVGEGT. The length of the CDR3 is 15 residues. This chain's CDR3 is CASRKDSSSSYEQYF. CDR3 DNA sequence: TGTGCCAGCAGAAAGGACAGTTCTTCCTCCTACGAGCAGTACTTC.

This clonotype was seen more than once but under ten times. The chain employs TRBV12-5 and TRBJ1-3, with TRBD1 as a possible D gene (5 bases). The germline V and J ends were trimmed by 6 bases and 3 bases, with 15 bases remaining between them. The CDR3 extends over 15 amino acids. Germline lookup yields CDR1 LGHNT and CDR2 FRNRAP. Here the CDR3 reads CASGSLQGSGNTIYF. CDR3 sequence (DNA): TGTGCTAGTGGGAGTCTTCAGGGAAGTGGAAACACCATATATTTT. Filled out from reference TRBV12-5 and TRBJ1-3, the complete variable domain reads DARVTQTPRHKVTEMGQEVTMRCQPILGHNTVFWYRQTMMQGLELLAYFRNRAPLDDSGMPKDRFSAEMPDATLATLKIQPSEPRDSAVYFCASGSLQGSGNTIYFGEGSWLTVV.

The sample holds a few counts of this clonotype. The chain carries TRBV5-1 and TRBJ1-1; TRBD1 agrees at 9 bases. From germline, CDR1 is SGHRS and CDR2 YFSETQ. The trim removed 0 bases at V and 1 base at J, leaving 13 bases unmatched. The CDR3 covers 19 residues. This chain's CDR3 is CASSLALTGTGIKNTEAFF. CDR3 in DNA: TGCGCCAGCAGCTTGGCATTAACCGGGACAGGGATCAAGAACACTGAAGCTTTCTTT.

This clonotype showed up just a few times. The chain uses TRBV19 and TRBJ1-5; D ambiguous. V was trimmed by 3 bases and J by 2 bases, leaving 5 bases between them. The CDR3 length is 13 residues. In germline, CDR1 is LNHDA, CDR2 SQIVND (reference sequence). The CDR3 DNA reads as TGTGCCAGTAGTATGGAGGGCAATCAGCCCCAGCATTTT. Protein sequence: CASSMEGNQPQHF.

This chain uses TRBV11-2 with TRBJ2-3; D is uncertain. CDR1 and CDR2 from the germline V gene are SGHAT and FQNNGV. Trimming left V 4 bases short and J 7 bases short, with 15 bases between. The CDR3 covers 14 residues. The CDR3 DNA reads TGTGCCAGCAGCTCGGAGAGGTTATTGAATACGCAGTATTTT. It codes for CASSSERLLNTQYF.

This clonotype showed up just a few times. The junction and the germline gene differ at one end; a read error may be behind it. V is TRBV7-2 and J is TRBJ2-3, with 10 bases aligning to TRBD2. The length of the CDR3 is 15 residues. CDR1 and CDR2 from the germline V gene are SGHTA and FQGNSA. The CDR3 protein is CANSLAGGTVDTQYF. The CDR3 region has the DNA TGTGCCAACAGCTTAGCGGGGGGCACGGTAGATACGCAGTATTTT. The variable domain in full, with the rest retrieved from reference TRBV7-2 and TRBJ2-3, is GAGVSQSPSNKVTEKGKDVELRCDPISGHTALYWYRQSLGQGLEFLIYFQGNSAPDKSGLPSDRFSAERTGGSVSTLTIQRTQQEDSAVYLCANSLAGGTVDTQYFGPGTRLTVL.

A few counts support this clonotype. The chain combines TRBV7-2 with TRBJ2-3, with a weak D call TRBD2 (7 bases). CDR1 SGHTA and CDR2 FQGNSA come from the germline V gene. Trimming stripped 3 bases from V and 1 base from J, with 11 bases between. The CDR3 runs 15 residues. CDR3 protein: CASSFRGGRTDTQYF. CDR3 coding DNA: TGTGCCAGCAGCTTCCGCGGGGGCCGCACAGATACGCAGTATTTT.

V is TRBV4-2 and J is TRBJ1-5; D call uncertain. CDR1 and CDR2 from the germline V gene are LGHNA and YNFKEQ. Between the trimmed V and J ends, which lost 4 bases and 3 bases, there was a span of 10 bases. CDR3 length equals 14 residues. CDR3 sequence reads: CASSPQVLNQPQHF. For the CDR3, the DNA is TGTGCCAGCAGCCCCCAGGTCCTCAATCAGCCCCAGCATTTT.

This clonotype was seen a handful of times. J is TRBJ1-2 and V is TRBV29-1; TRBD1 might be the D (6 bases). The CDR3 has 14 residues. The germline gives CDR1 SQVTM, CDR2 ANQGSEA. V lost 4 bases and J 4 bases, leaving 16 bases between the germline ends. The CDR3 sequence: CSVASGANSYGYTF. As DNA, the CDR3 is TGCAGCGTTGCATCGGGGGCGAATTCCTATGGCTACACCTTC. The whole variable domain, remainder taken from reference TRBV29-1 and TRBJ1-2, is SAVISQKPSRDICQRGTSLTIQCQVDSQVTMMFWYRQQPGQSLTLIATANQGSEATYESGFVIDKFPISRPNLTFSTLTVSNMSPEDSSIYLCSVASGANSYGYTFGSGTRLTVV.

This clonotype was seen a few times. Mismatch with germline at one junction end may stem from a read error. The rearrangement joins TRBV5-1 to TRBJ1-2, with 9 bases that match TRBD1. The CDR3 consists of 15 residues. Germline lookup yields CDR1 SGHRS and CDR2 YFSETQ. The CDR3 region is CAGSISAWTGDGYTF. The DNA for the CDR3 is TGCGCCGGCAGCATTTCGGCTTGGACAGGGGATGGCTACACCTTC.

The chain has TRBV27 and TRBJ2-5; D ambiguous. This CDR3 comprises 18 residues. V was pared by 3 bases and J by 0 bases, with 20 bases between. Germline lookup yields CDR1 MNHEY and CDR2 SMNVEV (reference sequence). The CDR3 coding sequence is TGTGCCAGCAGTTTTAGGTTATCTCCGGGCCCGTACCAAGAGACCCAGTACTTC. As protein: CASSFRLSPGPYQETQYF.

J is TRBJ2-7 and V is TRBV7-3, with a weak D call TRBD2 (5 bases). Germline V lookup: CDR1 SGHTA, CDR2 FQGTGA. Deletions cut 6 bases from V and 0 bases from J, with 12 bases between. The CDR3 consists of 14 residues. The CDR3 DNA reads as TGTGCCAGCAGTCGAGGCCGGGGCTCCTACGAGCAGTACTTC. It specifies CASSRGRGSYEQYF.

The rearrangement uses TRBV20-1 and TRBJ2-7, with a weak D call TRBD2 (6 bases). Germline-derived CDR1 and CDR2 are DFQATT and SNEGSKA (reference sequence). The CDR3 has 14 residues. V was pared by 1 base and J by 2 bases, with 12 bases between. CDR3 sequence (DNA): TGCAGTGCTAGAGCGACTAGACTAACCTACGAGCAGTACTTC. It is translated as CSARATRLTYEQYF.

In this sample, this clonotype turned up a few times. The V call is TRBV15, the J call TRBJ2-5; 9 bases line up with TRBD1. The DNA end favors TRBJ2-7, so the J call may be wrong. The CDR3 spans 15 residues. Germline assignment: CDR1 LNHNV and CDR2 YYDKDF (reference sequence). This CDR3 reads CATSSPGQGTYEQYF. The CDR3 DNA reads TGTGCCACCAGCAGTCCGGGACAGGGTACCTACGAGCAGTACTTC.

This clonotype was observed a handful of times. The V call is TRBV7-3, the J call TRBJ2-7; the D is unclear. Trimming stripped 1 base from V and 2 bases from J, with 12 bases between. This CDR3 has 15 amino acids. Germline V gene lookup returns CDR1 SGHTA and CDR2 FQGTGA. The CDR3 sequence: CASSLSPQRTYEQYF. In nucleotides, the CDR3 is TGTGCCAGCAGCTTAAGTCCACAGCGAACCTACGAGCAGTACTTC.

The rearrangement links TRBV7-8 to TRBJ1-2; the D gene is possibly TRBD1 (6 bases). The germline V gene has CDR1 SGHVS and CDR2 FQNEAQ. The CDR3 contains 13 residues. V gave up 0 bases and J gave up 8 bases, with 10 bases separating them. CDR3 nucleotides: TGTGCCAGCAGCTTAGCTGGTCAGGGGGGCTACACCTTC. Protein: CASSLAGQGGYTF.

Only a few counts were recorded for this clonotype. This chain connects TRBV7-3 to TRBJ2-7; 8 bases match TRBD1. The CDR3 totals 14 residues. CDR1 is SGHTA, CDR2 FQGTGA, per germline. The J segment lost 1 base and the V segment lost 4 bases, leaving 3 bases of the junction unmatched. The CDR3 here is CASSSQGGSYEQYF. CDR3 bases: TGTGCCAGCAGCTCACAGGGGGGATCCTACGAGCAGTACTTC.

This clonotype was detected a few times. This chain's CDR3 is CASSQVAGGVIADTQYF. In DNA form, the CDR3 reads TGCGCCAGCAGCCAAGTTGCGGGAGGGGTTATCGCAGATACGCAGTATTTT. The chain combines TRBV4-1 with TRBJ2-3; TRBD2 agrees at 9 bases. V trimming: 1 base; J trimming: 4 bases; junction bases outside the gene matches: 9. The CDR3 contains 17 residues. CDR1 and CDR2 from the germline V gene are MGHRA and YSYEKL.

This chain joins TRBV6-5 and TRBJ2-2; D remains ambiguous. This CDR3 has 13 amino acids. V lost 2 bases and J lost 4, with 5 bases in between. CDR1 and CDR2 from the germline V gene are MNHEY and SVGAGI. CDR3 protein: CASSYEGTGELFF. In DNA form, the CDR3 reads TGTGCCAGCAGTTACGAAGGCACCGGGGAGCTGTTTTTT.

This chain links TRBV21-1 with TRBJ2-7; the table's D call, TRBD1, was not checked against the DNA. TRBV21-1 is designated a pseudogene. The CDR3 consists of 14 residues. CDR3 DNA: TGTGCCAGCGGGGGGGCGGGTGCCCCCTACGAGCAGTACTTC. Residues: CASGGAGAPYEQYF.

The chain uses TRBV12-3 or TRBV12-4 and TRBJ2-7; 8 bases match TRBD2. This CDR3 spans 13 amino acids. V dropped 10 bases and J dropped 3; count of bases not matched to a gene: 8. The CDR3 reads CATRGSGIYEQYF. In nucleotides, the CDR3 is TGTGCCACCCGGGGTAGCGGGATCTACGAGCAGTACTTC.

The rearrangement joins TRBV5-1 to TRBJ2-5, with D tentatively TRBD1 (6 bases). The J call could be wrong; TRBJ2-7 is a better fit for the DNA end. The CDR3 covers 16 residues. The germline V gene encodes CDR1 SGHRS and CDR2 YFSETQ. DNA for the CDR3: TGCGCCAGCAGCTTGGGCCGGGACACCCCTTCCTACGAGCAGTACTTC. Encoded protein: CASSLGRDTPSYEQYF.